A single TCR beta chain is shown here with its context. Its antigen is not identified. CDR3 size: 13 residues. Trimming took off 0 bases at V and 13 bases at J, with 16 bases between the two ends. Germline CDR1 is DFQATT and CDR2 is SNEGSKA (reference sequence). In the study's own analysis: Researchers built a distant-metastasis classifier for papillary thyroid cancer that drew on CDR3 differences across clinicopathological groups. TCRdb re-called clones via MiXCR from the PCR reads. The V and J calls were not made by the authors but by TCRdb's processing. The sample lists 15,000 to 20,000 clones; 35% to 40% were seen once. These data are taken from a study of metastatic and nonmetastatic thyroid tumors. Study as a whole: Peripheral blood and tumor or nodule samples from malignant and benign thyroid patients were compared.

General study results and limits: It was reportedly found that TCR beta diversity was significantly higher in malignant thyroid tumors than in benign nodules, a difference seen in both blood and tumor samples.

Thyroid surgery was performed in patients who had received no treatment beforehand. The sequence was obtained from a female donor with papillary thyroid cancer or a benign thyroid nodule (not recorded which). Some clones in this sample may be carry-over from other donors' samples. The rearrangement uses TRBV20-1 and TRBJ2-1; D may be TRBD1 (5 bases). Input material: tumor tissue. Written as DNA, the CDR3 is TGCAGTGCTAGAGATAGGGGCCCTTGGGAACAGTTCTTC. It yields the protein CSARDRGPWEQFF.